The TCR beta chain under discussion was sequenced for a study of cytomegalovirus exposure and HLA in healthy donors. The length of the CDR3 is 15 residues. PCR amplification relied on 60 Vbeta primers (plus 13 Jbeta primers). Only in-frame clones appear in the TCRdb table, and some are missing; sequencing was by immunoSEQ multiplex PCR. This sample yields 150,000 to 200,000 clones, of which roughly 85% are seen a single time; approximately 2.4% belongs to the top ten. General study points: For most TCR beta V segments, an earlier analysis put the productive rate at about 90% or about 30% of the time. An ancestry cluster, one associated with Asian ancestry, reportedly showed fewer N-insertions than the roughly 670-donor mean in a later analysis.

For this clone: Its antigen remains unidentified.

The source material was PBMCs. The origin of this receptor is a woman between 50 and 59 years old in good health and CMV-seronegative. The chain employs TRBV21-1 and TRBJ1-5; the D segment call TRBD1 is taken from the table without a DNA check. TRBV21-1 is assigned pseudogene status. Here the CDR3 DNA reads TGTGCCAGCAGGAAAAGACATTATAGCAATCAGCCCCAGCATTTT. This translates into CASRKRHYSNQPQHF.